A selection of T cell receptor beta chains follows, all from one sample in a study of cytomegalovirus exposure and HLA in healthy donors. This table comes from immunoSEQ multiplex PCR, and its TCRdb copy is limited to in-frame clones, with some not included. Of a few hundred thousand clones in the sample, around 89% are singletons; the top ten hold 0.37%. The sample taken for sequencing was PBMCs. Receptor source: a woman under 30 in good health and CMV-seronegative. Both conserved end residues are part of each CDR3. The D gene is left open where the match is weak. The size field is filled for only some rows; it gives once, few, many or a size class.

size | J | D | V | DNA | CDR3
NA | TRBJ2-6 | TRBD1 | TRBV19 | TGTGCCAGTAGCAAACAGGGGCCCCCCTCTGGGGCCAACGTCCTGACTTTC | CASSKQGPPSGANVLTF
NA | TRBJ1-1 | NA | TRBV6-1 | TGTGCCAGTACCAGGGACACGGGCTTCGCTTTCTTT | CASTRDTGFAFF
NA | TRBJ2-3 | TRBD2 | TRBV7-3 | TGTGCCAGCAGCTTCTTAGGTGGGGAGGGGGATACGCAGTATTTT | CASSFLGGEGDTQYF
NA | TRBJ1-3 | TRBD1 | TRBV4-1 | TGCGCCAGCAGCCAAGTAGGGGGCCGTGGAAACACCATATATTTT | CASSQVGGRGNTIYF
NA | TRBJ2-4 | TRBD1 | TRBV5-4 | TGTGCCAGCAGCTCAGGGACAGCCAACCAGTACATTCAGTACTTC | CASSSGTANQYIQYF
once | TRBJ1-1 | NA | TRBV7-2 | TGTGCCAGCAGCTTAGGGTCTGGGTGGGGCATTGAAGCTTTCTTT | CASSLGSGWGIEAFF
once | TRBJ2-5 | NA | TRBV11-2 | TGTGCCAGCAGCTTAGATATCACAGATCAGTACTTC | CASSLDITDQYF
NA | TRBJ2-7 | TRBD1 | TRBV7-9 | TGTGCCAGCAGCTCGAGCATTGGGACAGGGAGGCACGAGCAGTACTTC | CASSSSIGTGRHEQYF
few | TRBJ1-5 | NA | TRBV28 | TGTGCCAGCAGTTCCCCGGTAGAGGGAGATCAGCCCCAGCATTTT | CASSSPVEGDQPQHF
NA | TRBJ2-3 | NA | TRBV19 | TGTGCCAGTAGTACCACAGCAGATACGCAGTATTTT | CASSTTADTQYF
NA | TRBJ1-1 | TRBD1 | TRBV6-5 | TGTGCCAGCAGGAACAGGGGGCGCGGGACTGAAGCTTTCTTT | CASRNRGRGTEAFF
NA | TRBJ1-1 | TRBD1 | TRBV6-1 | TGTGCCAGCAGCCGGACAGGGACTGAAGCTTTCTTT | CASSRTGTEAFF
few | TRBJ1-5 | NA | TRBV28 | TGTGCCAGCAGTTCTCAAGCGGTCAGGAGCAATCAGCCCCAGCATTTT | CASSSQAVRSNQPQHF
NA | TRBJ1-6 | NA | TRBV2 | TGTGCCAGCAGTACACAGAGCTCCTATAATTCACCCCTCCACTTT | CASSTQSSYNSPLHF
NA | TRBJ2-7 | TRBD2 | TRBV4-3 | TGCGCCAGCAGCCAGGGACTAGTCGGTTCCTACGAGCAGTACTTC | CASSQGLVGSYEQYF
NA | TRBJ1-6 | TRBD1 | TRBV28 | TGTGCCAGCAGCAACGACAGGGGGCTTTCACCCCTCCACTTT | CASSNDRGLSPLHF
NA | TRBJ2-7 | NA | TRBV5-8 | TGTGCCAGCAGCTTATCGGGAAACTACGAGCAGTACTTC | CASSLSGNYEQYF
NA | TRBJ2-5 | NA | TRBV5-6 | TGTGCCAGCAGCCCGCCGACAGCCCAAGAGACCCAGTACTTC | CASSPPTAQETQYF
once | TRBJ2-2 | NA | TRBV9 | TGTGCCAGCAGCGTAGGGGCCCCGAACACCGGGGAGCTGTTTTTT | CASSVGAPNTGELFF
NA | TRBJ2-2 | NA | TRBV6-4 | TGTGCCAGCAGTGAACAGGACACCGGGGAGCTGTTTTTT | CASSEQDTGELFF
NA | TRBJ2-2 | TRBD1 | TRBV4-1 | TGCGCCAGCAGCCGTATCCCGGGACAGTTCGGCACCGGGGAGCTGTTTTTT | CASSRIPGQFGTGELFF
NA | TRBJ1-4 | NA | TRBV5-6 | TGTGCCAGCAGCTTGCAAGGCGGAAATGAAAAACTGTTTTTT | CASSLQGGNEKLFF
NA | TRBJ1-1 | TRBD1 | TRBV27 | TGTGCCAGCAGATCGACAGGGTCCACTGAAGCTTTCTTT | CASRSTGSTEAFF
NA | TRBJ2-1 | NA | TRBV7-2 | TGTGCCAGCAGCTTATCGGGCGGGGCCTACAATGAGCAGTTCTTC | CASSLSGGAYNEQFF
NA | TRBJ2-1 | TRBD2 | TRBV18 | TGTGCCAGCTCAGAATCCAGCGGGGGTCTGCCCTACAATGAGCAGTTCTTC | CASSESSGGLPYNEQFF
NA | TRBJ1-4 | TRBD1 | TRBV2 | TGTGCCAGTTCCGGACAGGGAGCAACTAATGAAAAACTGTTTTTT | CASSGQGATNEKLFF
NA | TRBJ1-5 | NA | TRBV19 | TGTGCCAGTAGTATAACGAGGGGAGGGCACGGCCAGCCCCAGCATTTT | CASSITRGGHGQPQHF
NA | TRBJ1-5 | TRBD1 | TRBV4-3 | TGCGCCAGCAGCCAACGGACAGGGAGCAATCAGCCCCAGCATTTT | CASSQRTGSNQPQHF
NA | TRBJ2-3 | NA | TRBV4-1 | TGCGCCAGCAGCCAAGAGACTAGTGGGCGGAGTTGGGCAGATACGCAGTATTTT | CASSQETSGRSWADTQYF